Below are 5 T cell receptor beta chains sequenced from a single sample in a study of shared clonotypes between healthy human individuals. The table came from immunoSEQ multiplex PCR; TCRdb's copy has only in-frame clones and leaves some out. Of hundreds of thousands of clones in the sample, around 96% were seen once. Positively selected for CCR7, the CD45RO-negative cells used as naive CD8 cells excluded terminally differentiated effector memory CD45RA+ cells. The sequencing sample was made of naive CD8+ T cells sorted from blood. Source of these receptors: a woman aged 30 to 39 in good health.

This clone has just a few counts. The chain recombines TRBV6-1 with TRBJ2-7; 8 bases align to TRBD1. Germline loops: CDR1 MNHNS, CDR2 SASEGT. The V and J ends lost 1 base and 3 bases, in that order; junction bases with no gene match: 2. This CDR3 contains 14 residues. CDR3 residues: CASSEDRGSYEQYF. DNA for the CDR3: TGTGCCAGCAGTGAAGACAGGGGGAGCTACGAGCAGTACTTC.

The chain recombines TRBV7-9 with TRBJ2-7; tentatively, D is TRBD1 or TRBD2 (5 bases each). The ends were cut back, 4 bases at V and 1 base at J, with 5 bases in the middle. The germline V gene encodes CDR1 SEHNR and CDR2 FQNEAQ (reference sequence). The CDR3 totals 12 residues. The CDR3 sequence is CASSWGSYEQYF. The CDR3 DNA sequence: TGTGCCAGCAGCTGGGGGTCCTACGAGCAGTACTTC.

The chain combines TRBV6-5 with TRBJ1-3; weak D call: TRBD1 (5 bases). The CDR3 is 16 amino acids. Trimming took 2 bases from V and 0 from J, leaving 11 bases between them. Germline V CDR1 and CDR2: MNHEY, SVGAGI. CDR3 region: CASSYTSGFSGNTIYF. The CDR3 coding sequence is TGTGCCAGCAGTTACACATCAGGGTTCTCTGGAAACACCATATATTTT.

The CDR3 bases are TGTGCCAGCAGCTTAGAAGAGTACCAAGAGACCCAGTACTTC. This gives the protein CASSLEEYQETQYF. This chain uses TRBV7-9 with TRBJ2-5; D is ambiguous. Per the germline V gene, CDR1 is SEHNR and CDR2 is FQNEAQ (reference sequence). The CDR3 consists of 14 residues. Trimming removed 1 base from V and 0 bases from J, with 6 bases in between.

CDR3 residues: CASSEGTGGPVYNEQFF. The CDR3, as DNA: TGTGCCAGCAGTGAAGGGACGGGAGGGCCGGTCTACAATGAGCAGTTCTTC. This rearrangement joins TRBV2 to TRBJ2-1; 8 nucleotides match TRBD2. Germline CDR1 SNHLY, CDR2 FYNNEI. CDR3 size: 17 residues. Trimming removed 1 base from V and 3 bases from J; junction bases left unmatched: 8. Full variable domain (missing parts from reference TRBV2 and TRBJ2-1): EPEVTQTPSHQVTQMGQEVILRCVPISNHLYFYWYRQILGQKVEFLVSFYNNEISEKSEIFDDQFSVERPDGSNFTLKIRSTKLEDSAMYFCASSEGTGGPVYNEQFFGPGTRLTVL.